Presented here are 19 T cell receptor beta chains from one specimen sequenced in a study of blood T cell repertoires in COVID-19. Repertoires were generated with immunoSEQ multiplex PCR, while TCRdb's copy carries only in-frame clones and drops some. The sample contains some 240,000 clones, 70% to 85% of which appear only once. The sequenced sample was peripheral blood. The receptor source for this set is a woman aged 80 or over with acute or convalescent COVID-19.

The J gene is TRBJ2-1, the V gene TRBV7-3; TRBD2 matches at 9 bases. Germline V CDR1 and CDR2: SGHTA, FQGTGA. V was pared by 1 base and J by 7 bases, with 5 bases of the junction left unmatched. CDR3 size: 15 residues. The CDR3 region is CASSLKSGGRNEQFF. The CDR3 DNA follows: TGTGCCAGCAGCTTAAAGAGCGGGGGGAGGAATGAGCAGTTCTTC.

V is TRBV11-2 and J is TRBJ2-5; no clear D gene. Germline CDR1 reads SGHAT; CDR2 reads FQNNGV. This CDR3 spans 16 amino acids. Trimming removed 2 bases at V and 3 bases at J, with 16 bases between. CDR3 nucleotide sequence: TGTGCCAGCAGCTTAATCCCCACGCGGCAGAAAGAGACCCAGTACTTC. This codes for CASSLIPTRQKETQYF.

In this sample, this clone turned up a few times. CDR3 sequence (DNA): TGTGCCAGCAGCGCCTACCAGGAGAGGGGGAATTCACCCCTCCACTTT. Its protein is CASSAYQERGNSPLHF. The chain combines TRBV21-1 with TRBJ1-6; TRBD1 is the table's D call, not checked against the DNA. TRBV21-1 is a documented pseudogene. The CDR3 loop spans 16 amino acids.

This clone was seen just once. This chain uses TRBV20-1 with TRBJ1-2, with unresolved D. The CDR3 runs 11 residues. In germline, CDR1 is DFQATT, CDR2 SNEGSKA (reference sequence). V shed 0 bases and J shed 7 bases, with 6 bases lying between them. The CDR3 protein is CSARDSSGYTF. The CDR3 DNA sequence: TGCAGTGCTAGAGATAGCAGTGGCTACACCTTC.

This clone turned up a few times. V and J are TRBV2 and TRBJ2-7; D possibly corresponds to TRBD1 (5 bases). V shed 3 bases and J shed 2 bases, with 11 bases lying between them. The CDR3 is 14 amino acids. CDR1 SNHLY and CDR2 FYNNEI come from the germline V gene. CDR3 protein: CASSDVDTAYEQYF. For the CDR3, the DNA is TGTGCCAGCAGTGACGTGGACACCGCCTACGAGCAGTACTTC.

The rearrangement uses TRBV6-5 and TRBJ1-6, with a weak D call TRBD1 (6 bases). This CDR3 spans 15 amino acids. V was cut by 5 bases and J by 2 bases, with 10 bases left in between. CDR1 and CDR2 (germline): MNHEY, SVGAGI. The CDR3 region is CASSTGSTYNSPLHF. The CDR3 DNA reads as TGTGCCAGCAGTACAGGGTCTACCTATAATTCACCCCTCCACTTT.

This chain joins TRBV30 and TRBJ1-2; D might be TRBD1 (6 bases). Per the germline V gene, CDR1 is GTSNPN and CDR2 is SVGIG (reference sequence). The CDR3 runs to 12 residues. The chain's CDR3 is CATDGGLYGYTF. The DNA of the CDR3 is TGTGCGACGGATGGGGGCTTGTATGGCTACACCTTC. Using reference TRBV30 and TRBJ1-2 for the parts outside the CDR3, the full variable domain is SQTIHQWPATLVQPVGSPLSLECTVEGTSNPNLYWYRQAAGRGLQLLFYSVGIGQISSEVPQNLSASRPQDRQFILSSKKLLLSDSGFYLCATDGGLYGYTFGSGTRLTVV.

This sequence joins TRBV28 and TRBJ1-3; 10 nucleotides match TRBD1. CDR3 length: 14 residues. V shed 6 bases and J 3 bases; nucleotides not matched to a gene: 2. Germline CDR1 is MDHEN and CDR2 is SYDVKM. DNA for the CDR3: TGTGCCAGCAGCCGGGACAGGGGTGGAAACACCATATATTTT. It codes for CASSRDRGGNTIYF.

The chain uses TRBV30 and TRBJ2-5, with D perhaps TRBD2 (5 bases). The CDR3 consists of 13 residues. V was shortened by 0 bases and J by 4 bases, with 9 bases between the two germline ends. Germline V gives CDR1 GTSNPN, CDR2 SVGIG (reference sequence). CDR3 DNA sequence: TGTGCCTGGAGTGTACGCAGCGGAGAGACCCAGTACTTC. Protein sequence: CAWSVRSGETQYF.

The CDR3 protein is CASSLVGGVSNQPQHF. DNA of the CDR3: TGCGCCAGCAGCTTGGTAGGGGGTGTGAGCAATCAGCCCCAGCATTTT. The genes are TRBV5-1 and TRBJ1-5, with D perhaps TRBD1 (6 bases). V lost 0 bases, J lost 1 base, and 11 bases lay in between. In germline, CDR1 is SGHRS, CDR2 YFSETQ. This CDR3 spans 16 amino acids.

The chain is built from TRBV29-1 and TRBJ2-5; TRBD1 matches at 7 bases. CDR1 is SQVTM and CDR2 is ANQGSEA in the germline V gene. The length of the CDR3 is 12 residues. The V gene end was trimmed by 6 bases and the J gene end by 2 bases; junction bases not matched to a gene: 3. The CDR3 DNA follows: TGCAGCGTCTCAGGGGGTCAAGAGACCCAGTACTTC. Protein product: CSVSGGQETQYF.

V usage is TRBV11-2 and J usage is TRBJ2-7; 16 positions match TRBD2. Trimming cost V 8 bases and J 4 bases; bases outside gene matches: 14. CDR3 length equals 18 residues. Germline-derived CDR1 and CDR2 are SGHAT and FQNNGV. The CDR3 spells CASGRTTWGLAGGYEQYF. CDR3 sequence (DNA): TGTGCCAGCGGCAGAACCACCTGGGGACTAGCGGGGGGGTACGAGCAGTACTTC.

The chain joins TRBV28 to TRBJ1-1; 7 bases align to TRBD1. V was clipped by 8 bases and J by 5 bases; unmatched bases: 5. CDR1 is MDHEN and CDR2 is SYDVKM in the germline V gene. The CDR3 is 12 residues long. DNA of the CDR3: TGTGCCAGCGGGACAGTACAAACTGAAGCTTTCTTT. It is translated as CASGTVQTEAFF.

The chain couples TRBV28 to TRBJ1-4; tentatively, D is TRBD1 (5 bases). The CDR3 spans 14 residues. The germline V gene encodes CDR1 MDHEN and CDR2 SYDVKM. Trimming stripped 5 bases from V and 8 bases from J, with 15 bases between. CDR3: CASSGPGSGEKLFF. CDR3 DNA sequence: TGTGCCAGCAGTGGACCAGGGTCAGGAGAAAAACTGTTTTTT.

The J gene is TRBJ1-5, the V gene TRBV6-1; D is possibly TRBD1 (5 bases). The V end lost 2 bases, the J end lost 6 bases, and 11 bases lay between the germline ends. Germline assignment: CDR1 MNHNS and CDR2 SASEGT. This CDR3 is 14 amino acids long. In DNA form, the CDR3 reads TGTGCCAGCAGTGAAAGGTATGGGGCTCAGCCCCAGCATTTT. As protein: CASSERYGAQPQHF.

CDR3 bases: TGTGCCACAGAGGACAGGGGGCGAGGGAATTCACCCCTCCACTTT. This translates into CATEDRGRGNSPLHF. The chain links TRBV15 to TRBJ1-6; 11 nucleotides align to TRBD1. The CDR3 consists of 15 residues. Germline CDR1 LNHNV, CDR2 YYDKDF (reference sequence). V dropped 9 bases and J dropped 7; count of bases not matched to a gene: 8.

This chain uses TRBV19 with TRBJ2-6; TRBD1 agrees at 8 bases. Germline V CDR1 and CDR2: LNHDA, SQIVND (reference sequence). The trim removed 10 bases at V and 5 bases at J, leaving 10 bases unmatched. The CDR3 spans 15 residues. CDR3 amino acids: CAITDRGVRANVLTF. The DNA for the CDR3 is TGTGCCATCACCGACAGGGGAGTTAGGGCCAACGTCCTGACTTTC. The complete variable domain, with remaining parts taken from reference TRBV19 and TRBJ2-6, reads DGGITQSPKYLFRKEGQNVTLSCEQNLNHDAMYWYRQDPGQGLRLIYYSQIVNDFQKGDIAEGYSVSREKKESFPLTVTSAQKNPTAFYLCAITDRGVRANVLTFGAGSRLTVL.

The chain links TRBV2 to TRBJ1-2; D not resolved. Looked up from germline, CDR1 is SNHLY and CDR2 is FYNNEI. The CDR3 loop spans 13 amino acids. Trimming stripped 6 bases from V and 5 bases from J, with 13 bases between. The CDR3 DNA sequence: TGTGCCAGCAGAGTGGCGGGGAAATATGGCTACACCTTC. Translation: CASRVAGKYGYTF.

This clone appeared once. The chain is built from TRBV3-1 (or the pseudogene TRBV3-2) and TRBJ1-2, with unresolved D. Trimming cost V 2 bases and J 3 bases, with 7 bases left between them. The CDR3 totals 13 residues. Germline CDR1 LGHDT, CDR2 YNNKEL (reference sequence). CDR3 residues: CASSQQWHYGYTF. DNA for the CDR3: TGTGCCAGCAGCCAACAGTGGCACTATGGCTACACCTTC.